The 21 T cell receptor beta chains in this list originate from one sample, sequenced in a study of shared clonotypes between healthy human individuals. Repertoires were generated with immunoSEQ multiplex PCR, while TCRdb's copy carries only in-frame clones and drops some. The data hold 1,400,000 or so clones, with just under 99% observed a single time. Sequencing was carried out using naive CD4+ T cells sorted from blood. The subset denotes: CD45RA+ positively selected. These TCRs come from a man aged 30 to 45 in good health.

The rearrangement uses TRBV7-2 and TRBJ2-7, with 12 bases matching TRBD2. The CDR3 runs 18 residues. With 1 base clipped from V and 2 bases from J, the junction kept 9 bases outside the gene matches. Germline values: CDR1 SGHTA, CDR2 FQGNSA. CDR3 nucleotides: TGTGCCAGCAGCTTAGGACTAGCGGGAGCCAACTGGGCCTACGAGCAGTACTTC. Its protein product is CASSLGLAGANWAYEQYF.

Written as DNA, the CDR3 is TGTGCCAGCAGTCCACCGGACAGGGGAGAGGTCGAGCAGTACTTC. It specifies CASSPPDRGEVEQYF. This chain joins TRBV28 and TRBJ2-7; 9 bases are a match to TRBD1. CDR3 length: 15 amino acids. Germline V CDR1 and CDR2: MDHEN, SYDVKM. The ends lost 5 bases at V and 6 bases at J; junction bases unmatched: 11.

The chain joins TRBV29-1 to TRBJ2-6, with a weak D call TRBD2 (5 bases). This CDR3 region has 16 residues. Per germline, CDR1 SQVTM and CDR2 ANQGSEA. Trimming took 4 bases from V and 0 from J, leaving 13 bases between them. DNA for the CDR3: TGCAGCGTTGTTCGGGAATCAGGCTCTGGGGCCAACGTCCTGACTTTC. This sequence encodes CSVVRESGSGANVLTF. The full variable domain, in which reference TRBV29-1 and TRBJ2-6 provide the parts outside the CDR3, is SAVISQKPSRDICQRGTSLTIQCQVDSQVTMMFWYRQQPGQSLTLIATANQGSEATYESGFVIDKFPISRPNLTFSTLTVSNMSPEDSSIYLCSVVRESGSGANVLTFGAGSRLTVL.

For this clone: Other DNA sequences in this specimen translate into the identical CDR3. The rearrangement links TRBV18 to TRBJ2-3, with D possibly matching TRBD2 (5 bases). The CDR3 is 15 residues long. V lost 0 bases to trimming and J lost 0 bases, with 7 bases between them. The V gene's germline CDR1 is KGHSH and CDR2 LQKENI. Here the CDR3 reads CASSPPGGSTDTQYF. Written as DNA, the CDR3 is TGTGCCAGCTCACCACCCGGCGGGAGCACAGATACGCAGTATTTT.

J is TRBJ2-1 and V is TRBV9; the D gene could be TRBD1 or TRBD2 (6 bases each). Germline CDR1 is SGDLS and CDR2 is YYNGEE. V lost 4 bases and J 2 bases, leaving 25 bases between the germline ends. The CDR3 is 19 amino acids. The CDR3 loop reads CASSLYSVGGGTTYNEQFF. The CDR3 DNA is TGTGCCAGCAGCCTGTATTCGGTCGGAGGCGGGACAACCTACAATGAGCAGTTCTTC.

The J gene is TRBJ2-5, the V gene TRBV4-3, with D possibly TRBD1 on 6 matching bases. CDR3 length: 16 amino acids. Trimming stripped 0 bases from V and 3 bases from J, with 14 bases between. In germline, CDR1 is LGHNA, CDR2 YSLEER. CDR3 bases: TGCGCCAGCAGCCAAGAAACATCGACAGGAGAAGAGACCCAGTACTTC. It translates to CASSQETSTGEETQYF.

CDR3 sequence: CASSFQGALYEQYF. CDR3 coding DNA: TGTGCCAGCAGTTTCCAGGGGGCGCTTTACGAGCAGTACTTC. The genes are TRBV27 and TRBJ2-7; 8 bases agree with TRBD1. Germline lookup yields CDR1 MNHEY and CDR2 SMNVEV (reference sequence). V was pared by 3 bases and J by 4 bases, with 5 bases of the junction left unmatched. The CDR3 contains 14 residues.

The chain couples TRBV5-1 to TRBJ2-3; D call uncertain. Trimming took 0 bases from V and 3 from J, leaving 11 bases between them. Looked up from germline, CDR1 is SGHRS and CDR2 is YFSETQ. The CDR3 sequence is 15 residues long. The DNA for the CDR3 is TGCGCCAGCAGCTTGGGACAACTACAAACAGATACGCAGTATTTT. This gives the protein CASSLGQLQTDTQYF.

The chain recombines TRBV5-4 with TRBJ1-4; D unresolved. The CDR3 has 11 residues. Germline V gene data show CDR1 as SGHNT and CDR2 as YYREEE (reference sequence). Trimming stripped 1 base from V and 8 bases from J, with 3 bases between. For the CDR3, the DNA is TGTGCCAGCAGCTTGTACGAAAAACTGTTTTTT. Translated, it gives CASSLYEKLFF.

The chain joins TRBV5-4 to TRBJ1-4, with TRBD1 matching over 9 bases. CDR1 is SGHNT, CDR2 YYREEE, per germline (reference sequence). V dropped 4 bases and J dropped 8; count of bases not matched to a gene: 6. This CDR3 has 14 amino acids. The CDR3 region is CASSGPGQGEKLFF. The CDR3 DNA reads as TGTGCCAGCAGCGGACCGGGACAGGGCGAAAAACTGTTTTTT. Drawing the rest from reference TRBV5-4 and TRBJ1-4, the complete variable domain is ETGVTQSPTHLIKTRGQQVTLRCSSQSGHNTVSWYQQALGQGPQFIFQYYREEENGRGNFPPRFSGLQFPNYSSELNVNALELDDSALYLCASSGPGQGEKLFFGSGTQLSVL.

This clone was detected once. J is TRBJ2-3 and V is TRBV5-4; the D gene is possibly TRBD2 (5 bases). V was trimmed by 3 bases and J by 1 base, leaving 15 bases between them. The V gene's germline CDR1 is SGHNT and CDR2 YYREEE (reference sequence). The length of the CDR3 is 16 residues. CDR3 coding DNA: TGTGCCAGCAGCTCTCTCGGCGGGCGGGGCACAGATACGCAGTATTTT. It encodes CASSSLGGRGTDTQYF. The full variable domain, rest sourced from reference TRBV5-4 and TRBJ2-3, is ETGVTQSPTHLIKTRGQQVTLRCSSQSGHNTVSWYQQALGQGPQFIFQYYREEENGRGNFPPRFSGLQFPNYSSELNVNALELDDSALYLCASSSLGGRGTDTQYFGPGTRLTVL.

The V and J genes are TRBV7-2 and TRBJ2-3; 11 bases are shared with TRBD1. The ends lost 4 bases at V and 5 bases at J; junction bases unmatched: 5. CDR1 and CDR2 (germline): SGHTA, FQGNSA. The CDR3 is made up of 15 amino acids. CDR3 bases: TGTGCCAGCAGCTCCGGACAGGGGGCTGAAGATACGCAGTATTTT. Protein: CASSSGQGAEDTQYF.

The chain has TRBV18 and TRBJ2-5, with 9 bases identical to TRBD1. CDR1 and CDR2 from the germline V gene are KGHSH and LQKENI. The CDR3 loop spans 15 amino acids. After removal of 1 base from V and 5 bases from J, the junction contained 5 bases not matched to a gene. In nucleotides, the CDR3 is TGTGCCAGCTCACCACGCACAGGGGGCTATGAGACCCAGTACTTC. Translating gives CASSPRTGGYETQYF.

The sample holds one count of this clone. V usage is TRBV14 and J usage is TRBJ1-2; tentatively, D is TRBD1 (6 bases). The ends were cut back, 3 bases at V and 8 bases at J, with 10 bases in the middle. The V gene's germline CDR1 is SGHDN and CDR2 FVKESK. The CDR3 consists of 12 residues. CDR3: CASSHSGVGYTF. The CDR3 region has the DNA TGTGCCAGCAGCCACTCAGGGGTCGGCTACACCTTC.

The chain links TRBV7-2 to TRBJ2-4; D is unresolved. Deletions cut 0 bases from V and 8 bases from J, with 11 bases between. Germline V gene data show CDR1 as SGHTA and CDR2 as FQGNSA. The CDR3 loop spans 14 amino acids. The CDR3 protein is CASSLAGIEDIQYF. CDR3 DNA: TGTGCCAGCAGCTTAGCGGGGATCGAGGACATTCAGTACTTC.

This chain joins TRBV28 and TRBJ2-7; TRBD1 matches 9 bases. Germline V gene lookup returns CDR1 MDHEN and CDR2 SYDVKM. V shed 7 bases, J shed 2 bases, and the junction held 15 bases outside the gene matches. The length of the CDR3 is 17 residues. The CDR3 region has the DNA TGTGCCAGCACCAAAAGCTCTGACAGGGGGTTCCCCTACGAGCAGTACTTC. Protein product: CASTKSSDRGFPYEQYF.

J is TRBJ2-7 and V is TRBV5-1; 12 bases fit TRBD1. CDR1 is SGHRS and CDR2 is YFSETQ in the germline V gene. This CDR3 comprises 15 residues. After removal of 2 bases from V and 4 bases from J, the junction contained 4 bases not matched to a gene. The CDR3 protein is CASSFRDRGLYEQYF. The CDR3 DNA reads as TGCGCCAGCAGCTTCCGGGACAGGGGGCTATACGAGCAGTACTTC.

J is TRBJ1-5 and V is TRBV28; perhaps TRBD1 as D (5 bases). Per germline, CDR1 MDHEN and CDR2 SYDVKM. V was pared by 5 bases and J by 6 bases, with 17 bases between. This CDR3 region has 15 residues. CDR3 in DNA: TGTGCCAGCAGTGGCGGGACTCTTGTAAGTCAGCCCCAGCATTTT. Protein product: CASSGGTLVSQPQHF.

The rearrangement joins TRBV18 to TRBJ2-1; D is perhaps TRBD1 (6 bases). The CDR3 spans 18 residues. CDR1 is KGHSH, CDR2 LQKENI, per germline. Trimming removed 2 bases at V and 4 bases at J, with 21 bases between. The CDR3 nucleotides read TGTGCCAGCTCACCAGAGACGGGAAGGACAGTGCCTTACAATGAGCAGTTCTTC. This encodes CASSPETGRTVPYNEQFF.

CDR3 sequence (DNA): TGTGCCAGCAGCAGAGTGGGTTTGGAAGAGACCCAGTACTTC. Translating gives CASSRVGLEETQYF. V usage is TRBV14 and J usage is TRBJ2-5; D not resolved. Germline V gene sequence: CDR1 SGHDN, CDR2 FVKESK. V was trimmed by 5 bases and J by 3 bases, leaving 13 bases between them. The CDR3 sequence is 14 residues long.

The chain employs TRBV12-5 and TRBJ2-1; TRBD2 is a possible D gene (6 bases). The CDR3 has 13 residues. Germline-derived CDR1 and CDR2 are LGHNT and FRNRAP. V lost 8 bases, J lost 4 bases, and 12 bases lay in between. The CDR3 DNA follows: TGTGCTAGTCGCCGGGACTTATACAATGAGCAGTTCTTC. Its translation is CASRRDLYNEQFF.